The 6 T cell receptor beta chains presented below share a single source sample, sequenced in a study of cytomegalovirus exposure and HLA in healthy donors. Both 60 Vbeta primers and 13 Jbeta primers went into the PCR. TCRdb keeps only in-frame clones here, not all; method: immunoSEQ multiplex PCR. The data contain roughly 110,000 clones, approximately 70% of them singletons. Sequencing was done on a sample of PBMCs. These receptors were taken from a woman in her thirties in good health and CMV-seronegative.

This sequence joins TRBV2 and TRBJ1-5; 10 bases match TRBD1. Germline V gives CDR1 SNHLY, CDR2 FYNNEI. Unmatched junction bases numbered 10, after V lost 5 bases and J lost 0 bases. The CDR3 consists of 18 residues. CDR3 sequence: CASSLTGTGVLSNQPQHF. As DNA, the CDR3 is TGTGCCAGCAGTTTGACCGGGACAGGGGTCCTTAGCAATCAGCCCCAGCATTTT.

This chain's CDR3 is CASSSDRNTEAFF. The CDR3 coding sequence is TGTGCCAGCAGCTCGGACAGGAACACTGAAGCTTTCTTT. The chain couples TRBV7-6 to TRBJ1-1; D perhaps matches TRBD1 (6 bases). The CDR3 has 13 amino acids. Germline V CDR1 and CDR2: SGHVS, FNYEAQ. V shed 4 bases and J shed 1 base, with 7 bases lying between them.

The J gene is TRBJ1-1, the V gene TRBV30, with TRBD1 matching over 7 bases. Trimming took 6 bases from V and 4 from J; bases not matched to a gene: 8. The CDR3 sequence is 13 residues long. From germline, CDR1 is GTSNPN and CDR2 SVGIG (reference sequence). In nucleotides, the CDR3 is TGTGCCTGCAAGACAGGGCCCGTCACTGAAGCTTTCTTT. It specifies CACKTGPVTEAFF.

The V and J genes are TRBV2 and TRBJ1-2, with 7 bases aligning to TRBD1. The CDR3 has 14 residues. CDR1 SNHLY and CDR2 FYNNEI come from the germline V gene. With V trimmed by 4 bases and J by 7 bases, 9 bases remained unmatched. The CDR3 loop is CASSVTGAPIGYTF. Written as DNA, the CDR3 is TGTGCCAGCAGTGTAACAGGGGCACCTATTGGCTACACCTTC.

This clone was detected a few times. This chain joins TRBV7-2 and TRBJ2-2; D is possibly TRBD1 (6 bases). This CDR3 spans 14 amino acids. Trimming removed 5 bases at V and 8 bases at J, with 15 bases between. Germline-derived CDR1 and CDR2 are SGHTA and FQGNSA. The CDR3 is CASSATGTLGELFF. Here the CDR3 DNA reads TGTGCCAGCAGCGCAACAGGGACCTTGGGGGAGCTGTTTTTT.

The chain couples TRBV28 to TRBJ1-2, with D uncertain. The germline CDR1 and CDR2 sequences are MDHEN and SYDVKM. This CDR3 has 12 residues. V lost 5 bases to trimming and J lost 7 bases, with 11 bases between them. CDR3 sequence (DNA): TGTGCCAGCAGTGCCGAACCAGGTGGCTACACCTTC. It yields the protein CASSAEPGGYTF.